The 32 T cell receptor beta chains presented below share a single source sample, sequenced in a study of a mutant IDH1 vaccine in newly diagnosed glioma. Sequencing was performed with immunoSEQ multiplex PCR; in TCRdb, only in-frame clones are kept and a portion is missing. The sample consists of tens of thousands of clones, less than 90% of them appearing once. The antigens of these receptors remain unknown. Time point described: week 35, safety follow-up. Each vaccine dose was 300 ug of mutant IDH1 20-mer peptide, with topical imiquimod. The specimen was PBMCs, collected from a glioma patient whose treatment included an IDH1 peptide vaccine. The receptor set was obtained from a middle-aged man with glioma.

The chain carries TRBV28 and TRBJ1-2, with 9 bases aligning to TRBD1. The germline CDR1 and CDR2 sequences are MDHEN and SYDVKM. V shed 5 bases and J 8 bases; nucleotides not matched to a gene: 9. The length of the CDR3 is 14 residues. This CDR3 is CASSQGDRVQGYTF. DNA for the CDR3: TGTGCCAGCAGTCAGGGGGACAGGGTGCAAGGCTACACCTTC.

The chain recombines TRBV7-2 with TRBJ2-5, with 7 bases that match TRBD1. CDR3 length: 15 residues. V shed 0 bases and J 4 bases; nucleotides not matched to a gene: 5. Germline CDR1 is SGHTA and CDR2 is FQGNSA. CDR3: CASSLAGGGIETQYF. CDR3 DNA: TGTGCCAGCAGCTTAGCAGGGGGCGGAATAGAGACCCAGTACTTC.

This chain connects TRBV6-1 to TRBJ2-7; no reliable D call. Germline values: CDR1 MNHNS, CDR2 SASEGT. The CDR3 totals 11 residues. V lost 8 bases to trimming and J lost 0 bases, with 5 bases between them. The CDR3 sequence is CASLSSYEQYF. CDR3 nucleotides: TGTGCCAGCTTGAGCTCCTACGAGCAGTACTTC.

CDR3 sequence reads: CASSEGQFFQETQYF. The CDR3 coding sequence is TGTGCCAGCAGTGAAGGGCAGTTTTTCCAAGAGACCCAGTACTTC. The rearrangement joins TRBV2 to TRBJ2-5; D is undetermined. This CDR3 is built from 15 residues. Trimming stripped 1 base from V and 1 base from J, with 10 bases between. CDR1 and CDR2 from the germline V gene are SNHLY and FYNNEI.

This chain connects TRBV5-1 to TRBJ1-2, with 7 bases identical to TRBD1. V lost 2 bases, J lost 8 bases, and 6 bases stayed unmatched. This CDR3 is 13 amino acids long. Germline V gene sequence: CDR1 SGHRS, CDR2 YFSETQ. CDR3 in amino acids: CASSFRQGEGYTF. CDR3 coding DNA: TGCGCCAGCAGCTTTCGGCAGGGGGAAGGCTACACCTTC.

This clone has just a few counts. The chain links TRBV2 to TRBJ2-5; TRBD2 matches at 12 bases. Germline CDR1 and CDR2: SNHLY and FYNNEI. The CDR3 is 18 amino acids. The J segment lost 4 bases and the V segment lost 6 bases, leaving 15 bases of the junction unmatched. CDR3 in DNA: TGTGCCAGCAGCCCAAGGAGGGCTAGCGGGAGGGCCACAGAGACCCAGTACTTC. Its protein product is CASSPRRASGRATETQYF.

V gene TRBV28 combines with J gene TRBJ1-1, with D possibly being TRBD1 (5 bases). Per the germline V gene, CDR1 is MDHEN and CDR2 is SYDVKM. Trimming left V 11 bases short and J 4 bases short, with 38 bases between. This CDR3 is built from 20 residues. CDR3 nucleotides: TGTGCCGGACCCCCCCTCTGGATTGCACCGACCGGGGCGAAATCCACTGAAGCTTTCTTT. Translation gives CAGPPLWIAPTGAKSTEAFF.

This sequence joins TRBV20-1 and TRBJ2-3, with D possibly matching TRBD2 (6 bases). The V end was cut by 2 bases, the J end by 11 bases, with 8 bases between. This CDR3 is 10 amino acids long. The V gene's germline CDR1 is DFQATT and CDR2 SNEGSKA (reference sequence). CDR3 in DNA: TGCAGTGCTAGAAGGCGGGAGCAGTATTTT. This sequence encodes CSARRREQYF.

DNA of the CDR3: TGTGCCAGCAGCTTGCTGTGGCGAGACACCTACGAGCAGTACTTC. This sequence encodes CASSLLWRDTYEQYF. The chain is built from TRBV5-6 and TRBJ2-7, with unresolved D. The CDR3 covers 15 residues. Germline loops: CDR1 SGHDT, CDR2 YYEEEE. Between the trimmed V and J ends, which lost 1 base and 2 bases, there was a span of 13 bases.

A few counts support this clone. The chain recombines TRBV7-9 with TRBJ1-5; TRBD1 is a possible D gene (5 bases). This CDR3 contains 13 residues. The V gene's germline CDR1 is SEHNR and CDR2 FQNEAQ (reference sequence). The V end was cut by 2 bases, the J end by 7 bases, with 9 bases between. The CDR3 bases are TGTGCCAGCAGCTTACAGGGCTGGCAGCCCCAGCATTTT. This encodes CASSLQGWQPQHF.

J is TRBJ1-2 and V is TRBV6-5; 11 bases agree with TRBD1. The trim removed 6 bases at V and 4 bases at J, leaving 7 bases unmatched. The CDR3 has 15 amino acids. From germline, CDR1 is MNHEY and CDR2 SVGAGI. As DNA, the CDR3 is TGTGCCAGCAGGAGGGGGGACAGGGGGACCTATGGCTACACCTTC. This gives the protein CASRRGDRGTYGYTF.

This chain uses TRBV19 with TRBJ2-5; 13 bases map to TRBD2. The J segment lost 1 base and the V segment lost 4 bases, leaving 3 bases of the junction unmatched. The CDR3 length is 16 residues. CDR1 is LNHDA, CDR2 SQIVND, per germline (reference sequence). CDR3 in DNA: TGTGCCAGTAGTAGGGGACTAGCGGGAACCCAAGAGACCCAGTACTTC. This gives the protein CASSRGLAGTQETQYF.

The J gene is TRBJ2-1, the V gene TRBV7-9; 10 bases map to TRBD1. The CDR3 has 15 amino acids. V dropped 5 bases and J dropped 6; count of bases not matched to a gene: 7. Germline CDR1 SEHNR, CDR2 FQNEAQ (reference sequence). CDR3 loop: CASSMGQGISNEQFF. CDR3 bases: TGTGCCAGCAGCATGGGACAGGGGATCAGCAATGAGCAGTTCTTC.

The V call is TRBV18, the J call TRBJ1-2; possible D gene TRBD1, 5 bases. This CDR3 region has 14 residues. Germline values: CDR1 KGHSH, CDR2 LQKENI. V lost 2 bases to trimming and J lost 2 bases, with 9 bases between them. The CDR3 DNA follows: TGTGCCAGCTCACCAGCCAGGGTCAACTATGGCTACACCTTC. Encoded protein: CASSPARVNYGYTF.

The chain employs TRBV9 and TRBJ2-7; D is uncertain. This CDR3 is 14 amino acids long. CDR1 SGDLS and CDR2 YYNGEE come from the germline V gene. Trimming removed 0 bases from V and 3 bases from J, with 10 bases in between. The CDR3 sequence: CASSVEPAYYEQYF. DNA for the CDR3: TGTGCCAGCAGCGTAGAACCAGCGTACTACGAGCAGTACTTC. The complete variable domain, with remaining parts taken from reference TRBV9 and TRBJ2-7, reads DSGVTQTPKHLITATGQRVTLRCSPRSGDLSVYWYQQSLDQGLQFLIQYYNGEERAKGNILERFSAQQFPDLHSELNLSSLELGDSALYFCASSVEPAYYEQYFGPGTRLTVT.

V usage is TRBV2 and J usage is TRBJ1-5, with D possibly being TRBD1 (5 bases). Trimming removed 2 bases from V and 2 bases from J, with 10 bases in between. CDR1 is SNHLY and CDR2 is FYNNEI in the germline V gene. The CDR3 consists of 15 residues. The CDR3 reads CASSERGTGNQPQHF. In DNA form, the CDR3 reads TGTGCCAGCAGTGAAAGGGGAACTGGCAATCAGCCCCAGCATTTT.

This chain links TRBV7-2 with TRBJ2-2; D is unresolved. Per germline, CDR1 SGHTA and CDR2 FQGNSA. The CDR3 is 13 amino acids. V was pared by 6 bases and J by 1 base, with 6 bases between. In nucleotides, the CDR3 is TGTGCCAGCAGTTATAGGAACACCGGGGAGCTGTTTTTT. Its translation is CASSYRNTGELFF.

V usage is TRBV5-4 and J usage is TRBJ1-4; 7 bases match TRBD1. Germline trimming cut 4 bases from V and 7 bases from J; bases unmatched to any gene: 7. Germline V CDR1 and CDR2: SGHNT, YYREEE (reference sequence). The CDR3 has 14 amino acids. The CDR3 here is CASSVTGASEKLFF. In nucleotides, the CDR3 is TGTGCCAGCAGCGTCACAGGGGCTTCTGAAAAACTGTTTTTT.

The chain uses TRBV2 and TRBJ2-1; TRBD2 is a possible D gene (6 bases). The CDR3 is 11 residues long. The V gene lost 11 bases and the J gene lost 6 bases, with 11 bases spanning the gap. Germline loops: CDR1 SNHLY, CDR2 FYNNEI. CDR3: CAAGRVNEQFF. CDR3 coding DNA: TGTGCCGCGGGACGGGTCAATGAGCAGTTCTTC.

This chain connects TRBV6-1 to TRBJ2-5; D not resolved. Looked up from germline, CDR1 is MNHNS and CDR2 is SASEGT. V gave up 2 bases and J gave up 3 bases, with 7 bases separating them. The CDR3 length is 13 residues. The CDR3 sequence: CASSELAKETQYF. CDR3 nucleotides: TGTGCCAGCAGTGAACTCGCTAAAGAGACCCAGTACTTC.

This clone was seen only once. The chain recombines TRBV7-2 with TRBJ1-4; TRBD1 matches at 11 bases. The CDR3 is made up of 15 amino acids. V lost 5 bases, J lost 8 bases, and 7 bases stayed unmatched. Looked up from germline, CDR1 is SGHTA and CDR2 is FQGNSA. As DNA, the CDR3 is TGTGCCAGCAGCCGACTCGGACAGGGGGCCGAAAAACTGTTTTTT. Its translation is CASSRLGQGAEKLFF.

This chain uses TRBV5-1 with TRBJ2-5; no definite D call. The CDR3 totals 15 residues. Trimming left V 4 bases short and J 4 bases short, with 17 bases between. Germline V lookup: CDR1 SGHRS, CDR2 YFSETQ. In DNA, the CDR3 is TGCGCCAGCAGCACCCCCTCAGGAGTGAGAGAGACCCAGTACTTC. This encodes CASSTPSGVRETQYF.

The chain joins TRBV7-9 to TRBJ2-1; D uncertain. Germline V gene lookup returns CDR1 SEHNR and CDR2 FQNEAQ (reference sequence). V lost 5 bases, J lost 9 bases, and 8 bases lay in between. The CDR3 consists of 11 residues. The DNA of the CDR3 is TGTGCCAGCAGCCCCATTCTTGAGCAGTTCTTC. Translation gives CASSPILEQFF. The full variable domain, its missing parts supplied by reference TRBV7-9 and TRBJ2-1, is DTGVSQNPRHKITKRGQNVTFRCDPISEHNRLYWYRQTLGQGPEFLTYFQNEAQLEKSRLLSDRFSAERPKGSFSTLEIQRTEQGDSAMYLCASSPILEQFFGPGTRLTVL.

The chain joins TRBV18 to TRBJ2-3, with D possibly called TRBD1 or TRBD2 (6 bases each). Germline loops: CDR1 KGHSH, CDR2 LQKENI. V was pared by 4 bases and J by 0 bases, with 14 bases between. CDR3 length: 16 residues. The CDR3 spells CASSLTGGSSTDTQYF. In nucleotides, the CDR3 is TGTGCCAGCTCACTCACCGGGGGCTCTAGCACAGATACGCAGTATTTT. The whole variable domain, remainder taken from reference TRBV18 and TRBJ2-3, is NAGVMQNPRHLVRRRGQEARLRCSPMKGHSHVYWYRQLPEEGLKFMVYLQKENIIDESGMPKERFSAEFPKEGPSILRIQQVVRGDSAAYFCASSLTGGSSTDTQYFGPGTRLTVL.

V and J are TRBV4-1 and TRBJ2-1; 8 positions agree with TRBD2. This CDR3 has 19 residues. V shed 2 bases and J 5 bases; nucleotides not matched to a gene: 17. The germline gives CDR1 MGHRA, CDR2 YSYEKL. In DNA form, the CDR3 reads TGCGCCAGCAGCCAACCGGGGACTAGGGGTTGGGACATAGACAATGAGCAGTTCTTC. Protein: CASSQPGTRGWDIDNEQFF.

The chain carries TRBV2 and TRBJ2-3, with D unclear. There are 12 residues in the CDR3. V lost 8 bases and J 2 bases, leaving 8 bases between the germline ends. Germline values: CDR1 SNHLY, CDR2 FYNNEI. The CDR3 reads CASVGYTDTQYF. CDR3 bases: TGTGCCAGCGTCGGGTACACAGATACGCAGTATTTT.

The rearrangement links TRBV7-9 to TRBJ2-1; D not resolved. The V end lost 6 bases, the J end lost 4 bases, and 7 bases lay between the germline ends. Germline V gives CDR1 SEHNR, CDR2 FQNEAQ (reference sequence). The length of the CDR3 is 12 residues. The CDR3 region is CASSFRYNEQFF. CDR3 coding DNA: TGTGCCAGCAGTTTCCGGTACAATGAGCAGTTCTTC.

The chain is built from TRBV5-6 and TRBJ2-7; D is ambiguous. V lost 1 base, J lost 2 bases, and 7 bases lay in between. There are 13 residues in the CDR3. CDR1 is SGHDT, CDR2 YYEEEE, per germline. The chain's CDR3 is CASSLTGTYEQYF. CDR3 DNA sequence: TGTGCCAGCAGCTTGACTGGAACCTACGAGCAGTACTTC.

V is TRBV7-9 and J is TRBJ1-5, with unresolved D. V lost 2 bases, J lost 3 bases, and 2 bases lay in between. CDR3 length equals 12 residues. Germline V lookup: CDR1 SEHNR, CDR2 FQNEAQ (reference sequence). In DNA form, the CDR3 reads TGTGCCAGCAGCTTAAACAATCAGCCCCAGCATTTT. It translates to CASSLNNQPQHF.

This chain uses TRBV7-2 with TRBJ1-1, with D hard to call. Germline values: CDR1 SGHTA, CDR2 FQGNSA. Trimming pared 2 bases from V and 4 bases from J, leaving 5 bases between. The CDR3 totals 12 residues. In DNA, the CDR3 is TGTGCCAGCAGCTTATACTCCACTGAAGCTTTCTTT. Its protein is CASSLYSTEAFF.

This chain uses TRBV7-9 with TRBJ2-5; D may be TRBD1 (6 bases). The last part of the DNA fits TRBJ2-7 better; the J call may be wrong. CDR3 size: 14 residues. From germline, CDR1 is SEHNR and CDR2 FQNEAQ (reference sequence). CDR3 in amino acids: CASSPRDKSYEQYF. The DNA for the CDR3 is TGTGCCAGCAGCCCCCGGGACAAATCCTACGAGCAGTACTTC.

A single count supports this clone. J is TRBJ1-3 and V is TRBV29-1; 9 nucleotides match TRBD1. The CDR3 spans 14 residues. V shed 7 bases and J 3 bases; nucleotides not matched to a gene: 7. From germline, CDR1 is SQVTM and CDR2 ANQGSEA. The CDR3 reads CSATDRGNGNTIYF. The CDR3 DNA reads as TGCAGCGCAACCGACAGGGGGAATGGAAACACCATATATTTT.